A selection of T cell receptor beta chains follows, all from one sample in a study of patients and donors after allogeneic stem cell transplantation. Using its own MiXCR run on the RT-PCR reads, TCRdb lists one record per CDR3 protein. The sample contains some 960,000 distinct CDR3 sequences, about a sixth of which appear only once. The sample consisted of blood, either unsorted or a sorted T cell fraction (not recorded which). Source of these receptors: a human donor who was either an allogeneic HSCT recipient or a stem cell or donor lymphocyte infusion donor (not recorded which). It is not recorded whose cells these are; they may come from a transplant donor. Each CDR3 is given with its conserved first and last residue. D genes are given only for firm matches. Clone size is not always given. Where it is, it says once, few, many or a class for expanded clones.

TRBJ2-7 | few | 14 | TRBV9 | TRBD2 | TGTGCCAGCAGCGTAGGGGAGCGGGGACACGAGCAGTACTTC | CASSVGERGHEQYF
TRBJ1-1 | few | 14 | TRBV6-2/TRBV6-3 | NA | TGTGCCAGCAGTCCAGGGGTGGGCTACACTGAAGCTTTCTTT | CASSPGVGYTEAFF
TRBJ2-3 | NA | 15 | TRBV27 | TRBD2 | TGTGCCAGCAGTTTAGGGACTAGCGGCGCAGATACGCAGTATTTT | CASSLGTSGADTQYF
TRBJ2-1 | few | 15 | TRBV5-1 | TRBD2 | TGCGCCAGCAGCTTGGGACTAGCGGGAGTTCTTGAGCAGTTCTTC | CASSLGLAGVLEQFF
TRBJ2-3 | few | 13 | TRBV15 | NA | TGTGCCTCCCAAAGCGATCCCACAGATACGCAGTATTTT | CASQSDPTDTQYF
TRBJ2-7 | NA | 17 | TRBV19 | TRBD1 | TGTGCCAGTAGTTCTCCTGGATTGGGACAGGGGCTTCCCGAGCAGTACTTC | CASSSPGLGQGLPEQYF
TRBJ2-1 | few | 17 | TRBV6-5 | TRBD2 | TGTGCCAGCAGTTACTCGATAGGCGGGAGAACTTACAATGAGCAGTTCTTC | CASSYSIGGRTYNEQFF
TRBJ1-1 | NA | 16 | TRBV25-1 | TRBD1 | TGTGCCAGCAGTGTCTGGGAGGACAGGGGCGGGACTGAAGCTTTCTTT | CASSVWEDRGGTEAFF
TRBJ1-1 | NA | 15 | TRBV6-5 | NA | TGTGCCAGCAGTTACTCTAAAACAAAGAACACTGAAGCTTTCTTT | CASSYSKTKNTEAFF
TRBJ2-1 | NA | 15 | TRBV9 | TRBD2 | TGTGCCAGCAGCGCGAGCGGGGGGGAATACAATGAGCAGTTCTTC | CASSASGGEYNEQFF
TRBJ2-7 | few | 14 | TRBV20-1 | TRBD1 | TGCAGTGCTAGAGATGGGACAGGGATATACGAGCAGTACTTC | CSARDGTGIYEQYF
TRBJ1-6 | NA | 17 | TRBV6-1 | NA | TGTGCCAGCAGTGAACGGGTCGGAGGGTCCTATAATTCACCCCTCAACTTT | CASSERVGGSYNSPLNF
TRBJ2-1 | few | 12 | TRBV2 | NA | TGTGCCAGCACCTCGTCCTACAATGAGCAGTTCTTC | CASTSSYNEQFF
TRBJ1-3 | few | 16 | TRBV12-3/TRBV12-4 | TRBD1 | TGTGCCAGCAGCTCCAGATGGGACAGGGTTGGAAACACCATATATTTT | CASSSRWDRVGNTIYF
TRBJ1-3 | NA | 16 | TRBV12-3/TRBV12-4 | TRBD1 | TGTGCCAGCAGTTTTAAAGGGGGCAACTCTGGAAACACCATATATTTT | CASSFKGGNSGNTIYF
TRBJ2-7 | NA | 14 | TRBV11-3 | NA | TGTGCCAGCAGCTCAGGACGTGGGGAATCAGGGCAGTACTTC | CASSSGRGESGQYF
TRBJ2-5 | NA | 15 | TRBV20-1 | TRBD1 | TGCAGTGCTCCCAGACAGGGAAGGGGGAAAGAGACCCAGTACTTC | CSAPRQGRGKETQYF
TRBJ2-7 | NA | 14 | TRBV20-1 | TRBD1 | TGCAGTGCTAGAGTCGGGACAGGGAACTACGAGCAGTACTTC | CSARVGTGNYEQYF
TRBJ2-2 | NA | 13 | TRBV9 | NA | TGTGCCAGCAGCGGGGATGACACCGGGGAGCTGTTTTTT | CASSGDDTGELFF
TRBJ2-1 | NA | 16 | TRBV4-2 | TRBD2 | TGTGCCAGCAGCCATAAAAGCGGGGGGGCCCGCCATGAGCAGTTCTTC | CASSHKSGGARHEQFF
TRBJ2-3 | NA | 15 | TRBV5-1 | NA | TGCGCCAGCAGCTTGTTACCGGACTTCTCCGATACGCAGTATTTT | CASSLLPDFSDTQYF
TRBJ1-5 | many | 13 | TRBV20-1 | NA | TGCAGTGCTATGACGGACCCCGGGCAGCCCCAGCATTTT | CSAMTDPGQPQHF
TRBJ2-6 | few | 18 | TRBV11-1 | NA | TGTGCCAGCAGCCCCTCTGGACAATCAGGGTCCGGGGCCAACGTCCTGACTTTC | CASSPSGQSGSGANVLTF
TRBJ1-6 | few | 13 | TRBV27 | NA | TGTGCCAGCAGTTTTGAAACTTTTTCACCCCTCCACTTT | CASSFETFSPLHF
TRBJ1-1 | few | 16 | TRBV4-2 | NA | TGTGCCAGCAGCCAAGATTGGGCCAGGGGGAACACTGAAGCTTTCTTT | CASSQDWARGNTEAFF
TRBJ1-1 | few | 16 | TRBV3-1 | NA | TGTGCCAGCAGCCAAGGGGATCTCTCCGGGAACACTGAAGCTTTCTTT | CASSQGDLSGNTEAFF
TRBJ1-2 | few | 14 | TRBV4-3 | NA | TGCGCCAGCAGCCAAGGGTCGGGTAGTAGTGGCTACACCTTC | CASSQGSGSSGYTF
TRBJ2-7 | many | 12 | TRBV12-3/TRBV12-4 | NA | TGTGCCAGCAGCTTAGGGACCTACGAGCAGTACTTC | CASSLGTYEQYF
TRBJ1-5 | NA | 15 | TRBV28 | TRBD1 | TGTGCCAGCAGGGCCCCAACAGGGGGCAGTCAGCCCCAGCATTTT | CASRAPTGGSQPQHF
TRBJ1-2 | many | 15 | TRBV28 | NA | TGTGCCAGCAGCTCCATATGGGGATTTGAGTATGACTACACCTTC | CASSSIWGFEYDYTF
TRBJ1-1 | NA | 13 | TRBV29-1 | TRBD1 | TGCAGCGTTGCAGGGGGACCGAACACTGAAGCTTTCTTT | CSVAGGPNTEAFF
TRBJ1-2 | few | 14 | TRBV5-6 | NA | TGTGCCAGCAGAGAAGACCGACTCTCTAATGGCTACACCTTC | CASREDRLSNGYTF
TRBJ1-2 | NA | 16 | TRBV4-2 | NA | TGTGCCAGCAGCCAGGCCGGACAGACCACTAACTATGGCTACACCTTC | CASSQAGQTTNYGYTF
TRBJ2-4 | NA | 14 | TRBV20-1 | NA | TGCAGTGCTAGACCAGGGGCAGCCAAAAACATTCAGTACTTC | CSARPGAAKNIQYF
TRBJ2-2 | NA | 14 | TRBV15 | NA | TGTGCCACCAGCAGAACCGACAGGACCGGGGAGCTGTTTTTT | CATSRTDRTGELFF
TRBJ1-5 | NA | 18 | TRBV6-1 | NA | TGTGCCAGCAGTGAACTTATTGGCGGCAAGGCGCGCAATCAGCCCCAGCATTTT | CASSELIGGKARNQPQHF
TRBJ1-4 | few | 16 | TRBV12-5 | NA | TGTGCTAGTGGTTTGCCTCAGACCGCAACTAATGAAAAACTGTTTTTT | CASGLPQTATNEKLFF
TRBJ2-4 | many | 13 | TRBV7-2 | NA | TGTGCCAGCAGCTTGAACAAGAAAAACATTCAGTACTTC | CASSLNKKNIQYF
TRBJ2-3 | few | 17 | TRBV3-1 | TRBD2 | TGTGCCAGCAGCCAAGAGCGGCGGGCTAGCGGAGCAGATACGCAGTATTTT | CASSQERRASGADTQYF
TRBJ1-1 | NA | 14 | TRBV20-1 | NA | TGCAGTGCCCGAAGCGTCAGAAAGAACACTGAAGCTTTCTTT | CSARSVRKNTEAFF
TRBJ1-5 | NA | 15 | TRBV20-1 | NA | TGCAGTGCTAGAGATCGACAGGTCCTTAAAATGGCCCAGCATTTT | CSARDRQVLKMAQHF
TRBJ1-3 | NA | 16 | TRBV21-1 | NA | TGTGCCAGCACCGTCCCGGGGGGGGCGATAGGAAACACCATATATTTT | CASTVPGGAIGNTIYF
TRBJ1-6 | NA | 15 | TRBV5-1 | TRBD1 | TGCGCCAGCAGCTTGGATGCCAGGGGGTATTCACCCCTCCACTTT | CASSLDARGYSPLHF
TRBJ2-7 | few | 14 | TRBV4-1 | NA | TGCGCCAGCAGCCAACCCGGGCAGTCCTACGAGCAGTACTTC | CASSQPGQSYEQYF
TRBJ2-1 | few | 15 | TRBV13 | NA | TGTGCCAGCAGCTTACCCCTAGTCCCGGTAAATGAGCAGTTCTTC | CASSLPLVPVNEQFF
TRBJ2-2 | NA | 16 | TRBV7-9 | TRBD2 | TGTGCCAGCAGCTCTAGCGGGAGGACGAACACCGGGGAGCTGTTTTTT | CASSSSGRTNTGELFF
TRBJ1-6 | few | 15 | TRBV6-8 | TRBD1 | TGTGCCAGCAGTTACTCAGGGACAGGACGCTCACCCCTCCACTTT | CASSYSGTGRSPLHF
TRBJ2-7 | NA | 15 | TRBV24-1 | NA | TGTGCCACCAGTGACCCGGGACGGAACTCCTACGAGCAGTACTTC | CATSDPGRNSYEQYF
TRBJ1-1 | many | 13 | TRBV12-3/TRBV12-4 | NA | TGTGCCAGCACCCGACCCCGTAGGCCTGAAGCTTTCTTT | CASTRPRRPEAFF
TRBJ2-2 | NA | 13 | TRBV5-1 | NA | TGCGCCAGCAGATTTCAGGGCTCCGGGGAGCTGTTTTTT | CASRFQGSGELFF
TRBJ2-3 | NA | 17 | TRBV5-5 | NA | TGTGCCAGCAGCTTGAGGGGCGGGATTTCTAGCACAGATACGCAGTATTTT | CASSLRGGISSTDTQYF
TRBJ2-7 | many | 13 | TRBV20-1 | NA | TGCAGTGCTAGGGCCCCGGGGAACTACGAGCAGTACTTC | CSARAPGNYEQYF
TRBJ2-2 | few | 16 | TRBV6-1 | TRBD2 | TGTGCCAGCAGAACGACCGGGACTAGGACCATCGGGGAGCTGTTTTTT | CASRTTGTRTIGELFF
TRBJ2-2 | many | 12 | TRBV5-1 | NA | TGCGCCAGCAGCTTGGCCTTTGGGGAGCTGTTTTTT | CASSLAFGELFF
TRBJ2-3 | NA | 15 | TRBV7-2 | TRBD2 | TGTGCCAGCAGCTTTAGGACTAGCCGGACGGATACGCAGTATTTT | CASSFRTSRTDTQYF
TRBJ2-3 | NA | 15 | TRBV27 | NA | TGTGCCAGCGCCTTCGGAGGTCCACGGACAGATACGCAGTATTTT | CASAFGGPRTDTQYF
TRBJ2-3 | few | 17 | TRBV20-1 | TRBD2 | TGCAGTGCCGCGGGACTAGCGGGAGGGCCCAGCACAGATACGCAGTATTTT | CSAAGLAGGPSTDTQYF
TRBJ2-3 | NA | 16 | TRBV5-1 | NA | TGCGCCAGCAGCTTGGACGGAAGACCTAGCACAGATACGCAGTATTTT | CASSLDGRPSTDTQYF